This T cell receptor beta chain was sequenced for a study of siplizumab effects on memory and regulatory T cells. The CDR3 loop spans 15 amino acids. Germline CDR1 reads SGHVS; CDR2 reads FQNEAQ. J was trimmed by 5 bases and V by 5 bases; bases with no gene match: 10. Measured with immunoSEQ multiplex PCR; TCRdb has only the in-frame clones, and not every one. The table lists over 70,000 clones, approximately 95% of them singletons. This clone was found a few times. The source material was CD8+ T cells sorted from blood. The TCR sequence derives from a human donor in good health. This sequence joins TRBV7-8 and TRBJ1-1; 8 bases line up with TRBD1. CDR3 nucleotides: TGTGCCAGCAGCCCGATAGACAGGGGCGGGACTGAAGCTTTCTTT. It yields the protein CASSPIDRGGTEAFF.